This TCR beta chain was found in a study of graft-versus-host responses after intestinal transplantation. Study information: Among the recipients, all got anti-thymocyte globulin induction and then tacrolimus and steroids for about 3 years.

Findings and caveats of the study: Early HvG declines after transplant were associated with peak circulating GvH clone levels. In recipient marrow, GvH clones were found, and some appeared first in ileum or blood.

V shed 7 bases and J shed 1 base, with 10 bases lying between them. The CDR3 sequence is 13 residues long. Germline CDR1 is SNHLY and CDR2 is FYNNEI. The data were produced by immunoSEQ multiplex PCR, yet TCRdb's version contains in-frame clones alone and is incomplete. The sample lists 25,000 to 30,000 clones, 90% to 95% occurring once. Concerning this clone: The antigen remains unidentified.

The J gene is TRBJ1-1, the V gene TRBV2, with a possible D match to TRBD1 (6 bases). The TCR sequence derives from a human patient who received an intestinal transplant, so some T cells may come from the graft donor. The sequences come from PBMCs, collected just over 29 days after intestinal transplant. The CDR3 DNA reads TGTGCCAGCAACAGGGCAGCGAACACTGAAGCTTTCTTT. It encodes CASNRAANTEAFF.